The text below deals with one TCR beta chain. Its target is not known. This sample was taken from a study of PD-1 blockade in classical Hodgkin lymphoma. Study results and caveats: When set against healthy donors, newly diagnosed patients were reported to show lower baseline TCR diversity. Nivolumab initiated under 1 year post-ASCT led to patient exclusion. It was CD4+ TCR diversity, not CD8+, that rose significantly by C4D1. Newly diagnosed patients and complete responders had comparable diversity at baseline.

Germline CDR1 reads LNHDA; CDR2 reads SQIVND (reference sequence). There are 13 residues in the CDR3. V lost 1 base and J lost 7, with 8 bases in between. Generated by immunoSEQ multiplex PCR, the TCRdb table keeps only in-frame clones and is missing some. This sample yields some 21,000 clones, of which more than 70% are seen a single time; 15% to 20% belongs to the top ten. Specified time point: cycle 4 day 1 (C4D1), after five to seven weeks of nivolumab. Every one of the patients relapsed after autologous stem cell transplantation (brentuximab vedotin exposure was variable). The genes are TRBV19 and TRBJ2-1; a weak D match, TRBD2 (6 bases). The source material was peripheral blood mononuclear cells (PBMCs), sampled before the fourth cycle of nivolumab. This clonotype was obtained from a human donor with classical Hodgkin lymphoma. The CDR3 DNA reads TGTGCCAGTAGTATAGGACTAGTTAATGAGCAGTTCTTC. Translating it yields CASSIGLVNEQFF.